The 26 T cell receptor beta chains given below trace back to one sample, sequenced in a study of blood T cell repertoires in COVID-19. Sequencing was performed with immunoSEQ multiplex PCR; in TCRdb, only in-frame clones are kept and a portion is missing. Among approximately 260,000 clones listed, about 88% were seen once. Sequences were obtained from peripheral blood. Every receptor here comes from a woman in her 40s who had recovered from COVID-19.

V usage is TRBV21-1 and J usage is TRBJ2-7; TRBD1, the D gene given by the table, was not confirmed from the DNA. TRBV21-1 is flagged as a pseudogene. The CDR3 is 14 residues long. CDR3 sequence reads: CASNLTGPTYEQYF. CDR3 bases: TGTGCCAGCAATCTGACAGGGCCAACCTACGAGCAGTACTTC.

The CDR3 loop is CASSQGLTGELFF. The CDR3 DNA reads as TGTGCCAGCAGCCAAGGTCTCACCGGGGAGCTGTTTTTT. V and J are TRBV3-1 (or the pseudogene TRBV3-2) and TRBJ2-2; D gene unclear. The ends were cut back, 1 base at V and 4 bases at J, with 4 bases in the middle. CDR3 length: 13 amino acids. CDR1 and CDR2 from the germline V gene are LGHDT and YNNKEL (reference sequence).

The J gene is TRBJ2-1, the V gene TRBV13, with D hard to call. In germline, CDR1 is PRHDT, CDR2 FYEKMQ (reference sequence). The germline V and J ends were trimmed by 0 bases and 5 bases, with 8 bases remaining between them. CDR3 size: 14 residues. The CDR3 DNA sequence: TGTGCCAGCAGCTTAGGCCCCAGGAACAATGAGCAGTTCTTC. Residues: CASSLGPRNNEQFF.

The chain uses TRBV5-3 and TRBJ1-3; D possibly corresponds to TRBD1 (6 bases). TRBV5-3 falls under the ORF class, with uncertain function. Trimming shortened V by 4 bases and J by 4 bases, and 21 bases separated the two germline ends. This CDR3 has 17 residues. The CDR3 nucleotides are TGTGCCAGAAGCACGTACGTGCATTGGGGGGGCGGAAACACCATATATTTT. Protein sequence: CARSTYVHWGGGNTIYF.

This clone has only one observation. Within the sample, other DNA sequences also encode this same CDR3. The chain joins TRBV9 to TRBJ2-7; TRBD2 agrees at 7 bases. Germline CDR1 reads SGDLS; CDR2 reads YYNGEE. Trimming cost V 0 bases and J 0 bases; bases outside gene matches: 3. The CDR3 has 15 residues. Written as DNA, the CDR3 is TGTGCCAGCAGCGTAGAGGCGGGGGTCTCCTACGAGCAGTACTTC. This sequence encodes CASSVEAGVSYEQYF.

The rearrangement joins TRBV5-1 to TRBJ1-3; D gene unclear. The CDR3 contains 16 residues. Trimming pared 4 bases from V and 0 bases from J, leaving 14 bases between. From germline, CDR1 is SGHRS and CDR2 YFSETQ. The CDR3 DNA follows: TGCGCCAGCAGCCCCAAGACGGGGATCTCTGGAAACACCATATATTTT. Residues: CASSPKTGISGNTIYF.

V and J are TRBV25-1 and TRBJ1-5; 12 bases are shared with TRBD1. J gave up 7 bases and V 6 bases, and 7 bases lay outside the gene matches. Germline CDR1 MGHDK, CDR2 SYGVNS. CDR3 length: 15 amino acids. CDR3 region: CASSRDRGQRQPQHF. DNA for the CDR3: TGTGCCAGCAGCCGGGACAGGGGGCAGCGGCAGCCCCAGCATTTT.

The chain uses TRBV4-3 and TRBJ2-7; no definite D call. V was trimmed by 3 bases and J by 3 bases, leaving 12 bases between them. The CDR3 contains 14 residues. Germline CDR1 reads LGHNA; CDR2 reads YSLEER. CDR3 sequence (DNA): TGCGCCAGCAGCCACGGCAGGAATCTCTACGAGCAGTACTTC. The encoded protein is CASSHGRNLYEQYF.

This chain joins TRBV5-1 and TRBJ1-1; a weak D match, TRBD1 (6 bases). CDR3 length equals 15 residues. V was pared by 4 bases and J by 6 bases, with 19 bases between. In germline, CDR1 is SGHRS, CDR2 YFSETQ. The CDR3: CASSPYRENQPEAFF. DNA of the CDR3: TGCGCCAGCAGCCCATACAGGGAAAATCAACCTGAAGCTTTCTTT.

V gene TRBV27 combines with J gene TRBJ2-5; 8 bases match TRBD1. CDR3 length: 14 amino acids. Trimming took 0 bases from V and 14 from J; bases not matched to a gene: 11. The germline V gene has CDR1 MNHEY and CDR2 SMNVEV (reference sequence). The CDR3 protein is CASSLSRQGYRIYF. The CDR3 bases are TGTGCCAGCAGTTTATCTCGACAGGGGTACCGAATTTACTTC.

In nucleotides, the CDR3 is TGTGCCAGTAGTATACTGAGCGGGGGGGCCAACGTCCTGACTTTC. Translating it yields CASSILSGGANVLTF. The rearrangement joins TRBV19 to TRBJ2-6; tentatively, D is TRBD2 (6 bases). V lost 2 bases and J lost 4, with 9 bases in between. There are 15 residues in the CDR3. Germline V gene sequence: CDR1 LNHDA, CDR2 SQIVND (reference sequence). Together with reference TRBV19 and TRBJ2-6, the CDR3 gives the full variable domain: DGGITQSPKYLFRKEGQNVTLSCEQNLNHDAMYWYRQDPGQGLRLIYYSQIVNDFQKGDIAEGYSVSREKKESFPLTVTSAQKNPTAFYLCASSILSGGANVLTFGAGSRLTVL.

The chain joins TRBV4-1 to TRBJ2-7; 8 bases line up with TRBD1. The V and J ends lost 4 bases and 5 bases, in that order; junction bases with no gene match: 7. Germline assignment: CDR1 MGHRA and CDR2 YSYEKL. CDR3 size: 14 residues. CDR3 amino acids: CASSRQRTGNEQYF. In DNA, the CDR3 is TGCGCCAGCAGCCGGCAGAGGACAGGGAACGAGCAGTACTTC.

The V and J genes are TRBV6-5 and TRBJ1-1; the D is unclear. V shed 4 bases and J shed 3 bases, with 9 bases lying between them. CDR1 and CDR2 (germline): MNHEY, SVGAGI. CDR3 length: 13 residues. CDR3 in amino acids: CASSWAVHTEAFF. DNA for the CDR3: TGTGCCAGCAGTTGGGCAGTTCACACTGAAGCTTTCTTT.

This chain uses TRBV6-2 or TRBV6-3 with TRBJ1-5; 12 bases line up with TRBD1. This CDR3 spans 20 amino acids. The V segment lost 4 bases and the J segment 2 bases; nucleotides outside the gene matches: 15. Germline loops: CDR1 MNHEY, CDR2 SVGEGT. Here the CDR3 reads CASSWEVGTGGKLGNQPQHF. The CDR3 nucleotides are TGTGCCAGCAGTTGGGAGGTAGGGACAGGGGGCAAACTTGGCAATCAGCCCCAGCATTTT.

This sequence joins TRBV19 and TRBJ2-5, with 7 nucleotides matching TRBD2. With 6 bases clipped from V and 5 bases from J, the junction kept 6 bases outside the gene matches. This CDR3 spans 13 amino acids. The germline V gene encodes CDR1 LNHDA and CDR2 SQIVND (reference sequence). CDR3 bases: TGTGCCAGTAGCTCGACTAGCCTGGAGACCCAGTACTTC. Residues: CASSSTSLETQYF.

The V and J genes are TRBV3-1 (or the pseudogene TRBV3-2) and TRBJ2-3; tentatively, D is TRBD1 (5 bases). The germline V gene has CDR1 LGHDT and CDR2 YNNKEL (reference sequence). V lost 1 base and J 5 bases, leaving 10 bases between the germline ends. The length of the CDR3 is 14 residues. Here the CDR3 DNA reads TGTGCCAGCAGCCAAGTGGATAGGGGAGATACGCAGTATTTT. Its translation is CASSQVDRGDTQYF.

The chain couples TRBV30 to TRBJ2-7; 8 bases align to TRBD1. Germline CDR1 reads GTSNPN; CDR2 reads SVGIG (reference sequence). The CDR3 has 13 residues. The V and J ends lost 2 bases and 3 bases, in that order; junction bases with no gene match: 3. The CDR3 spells CAWSPQGGYEQYF. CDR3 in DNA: TGTGCCTGGAGTCCACAGGGGGGCTACGAGCAGTACTTC.

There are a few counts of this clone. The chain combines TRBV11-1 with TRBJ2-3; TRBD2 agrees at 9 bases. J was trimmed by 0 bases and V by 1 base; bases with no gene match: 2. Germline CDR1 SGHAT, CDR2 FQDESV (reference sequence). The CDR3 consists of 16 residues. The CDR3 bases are TGTGCCAGCAGCTTAGGCCTAGCGGGGAGCACAGATACGCAGTATTTT. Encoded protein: CASSLGLAGSTDTQYF.

The CDR3 loop is CASGLVGTGHNSPLHF. The CDR3 DNA sequence: TGTGCTAGTGGTTTGGTGGGGACAGGGCATAATTCACCCCTCCACTTT. The chain recombines TRBV12-5 with TRBJ1-6; the match to TRBD1 covers 9 bases. CDR1 is LGHNT and CDR2 is FRNRAP in the germline V gene. This CDR3 is built from 16 residues. V was pared by 0 bases and J by 5 bases, with 2 bases of the junction left unmatched. Combining the CDR3 with reference TRBV12-5 and TRBJ1-6 gives the whole variable domain DARVTQTPRHKVTEMGQEVTMRCQPILGHNTVFWYRQTMMQGLELLAYFRNRAPLDDSGMPKDRFSAEMPDATLATLKIQPSEPRDSAVYFCASGLVGTGHNSPLHFGNGTRLTVT.

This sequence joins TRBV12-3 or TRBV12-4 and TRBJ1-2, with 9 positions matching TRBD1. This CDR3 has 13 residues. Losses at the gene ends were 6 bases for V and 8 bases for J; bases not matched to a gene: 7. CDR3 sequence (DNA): TGTGCCAGCAGGGAACAGGGGGCGGAGGGCTACACCTTC. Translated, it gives CASREQGAEGYTF.

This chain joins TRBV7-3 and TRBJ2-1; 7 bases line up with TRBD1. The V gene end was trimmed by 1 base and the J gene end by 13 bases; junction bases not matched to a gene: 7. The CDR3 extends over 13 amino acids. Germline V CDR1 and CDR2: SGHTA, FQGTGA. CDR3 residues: CASSLMVTGAQFF. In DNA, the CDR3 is TGTGCCAGCAGCTTAATGGTAACAGGGGCTCAGTTCTTC.

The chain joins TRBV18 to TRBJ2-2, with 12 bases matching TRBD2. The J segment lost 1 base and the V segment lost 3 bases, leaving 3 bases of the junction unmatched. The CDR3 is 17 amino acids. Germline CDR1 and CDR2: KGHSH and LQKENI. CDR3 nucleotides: TGTGCCAGCTCACCTGGACTAGCGGGGATGAACACCGGGGAGCTGTTTTTT. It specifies CASSPGLAGMNTGELFF.

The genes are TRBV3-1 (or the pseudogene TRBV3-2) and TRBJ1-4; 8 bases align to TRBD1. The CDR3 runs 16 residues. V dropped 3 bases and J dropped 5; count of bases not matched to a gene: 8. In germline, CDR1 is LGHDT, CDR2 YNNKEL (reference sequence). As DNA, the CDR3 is TGTGCCAGCAGCCATCGCGACAGGGGAGGGAATGAAAAACTGTTTTTT. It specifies CASSHRDRGGNEKLFF.

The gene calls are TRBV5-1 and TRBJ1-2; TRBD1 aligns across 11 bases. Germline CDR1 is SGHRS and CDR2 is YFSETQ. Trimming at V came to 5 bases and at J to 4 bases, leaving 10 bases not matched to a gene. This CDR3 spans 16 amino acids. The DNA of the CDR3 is TGCGCCAGCAGGAACGGCGGACAGGGGGCTAGCTATGGCTACACCTTC. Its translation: CASRNGGQGASYGYTF.

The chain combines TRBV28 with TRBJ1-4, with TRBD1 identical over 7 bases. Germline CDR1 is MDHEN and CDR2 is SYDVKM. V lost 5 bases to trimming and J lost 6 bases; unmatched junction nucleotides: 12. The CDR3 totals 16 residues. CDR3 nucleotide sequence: TGTGCCAGCAGTGCGTACAGGGGATCCAAATATGAAAAACTGTTTTTT. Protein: CASSAYRGSKYEKLFF.

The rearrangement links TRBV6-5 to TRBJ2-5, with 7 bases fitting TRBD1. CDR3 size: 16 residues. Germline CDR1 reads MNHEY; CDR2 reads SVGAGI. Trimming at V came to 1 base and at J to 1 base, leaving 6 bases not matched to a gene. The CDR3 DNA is TGTGCCAGCAGTTACTTCTTACAGGGGTCCCAAGAGACCCAGTACTTC. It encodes CASSYFLQGSQETQYF.